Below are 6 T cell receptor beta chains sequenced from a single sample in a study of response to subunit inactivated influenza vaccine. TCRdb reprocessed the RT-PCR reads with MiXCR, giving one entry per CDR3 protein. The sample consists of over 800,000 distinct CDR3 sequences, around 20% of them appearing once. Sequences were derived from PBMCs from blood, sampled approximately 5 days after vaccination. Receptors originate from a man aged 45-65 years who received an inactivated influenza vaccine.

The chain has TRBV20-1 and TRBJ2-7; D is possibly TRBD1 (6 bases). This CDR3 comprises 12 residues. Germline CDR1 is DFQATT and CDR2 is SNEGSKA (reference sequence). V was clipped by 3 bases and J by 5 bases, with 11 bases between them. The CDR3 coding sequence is TGCAGTGCTAGTAACAGGGCCCACGAGCAGTACTTC. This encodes CSASNRAHEQYF.

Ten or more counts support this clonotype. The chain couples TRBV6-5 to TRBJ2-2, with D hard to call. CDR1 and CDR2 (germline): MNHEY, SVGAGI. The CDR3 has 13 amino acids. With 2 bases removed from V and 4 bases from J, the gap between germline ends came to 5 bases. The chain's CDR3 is CASSYKATGELFF. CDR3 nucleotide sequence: TGTGCCAGCAGTTACAAGGCCACCGGGGAGCTGTTTTTT.

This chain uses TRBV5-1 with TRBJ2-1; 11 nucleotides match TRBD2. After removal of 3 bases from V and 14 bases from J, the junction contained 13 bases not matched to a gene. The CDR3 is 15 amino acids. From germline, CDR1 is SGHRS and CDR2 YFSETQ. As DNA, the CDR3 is TGCGCCAGCAGCTCCTCCCGGGTTAGCGGGAGGGACAAGTTCTTC. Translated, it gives CASSSSRVSGRDKFF. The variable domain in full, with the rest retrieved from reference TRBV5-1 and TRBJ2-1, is KAGVTQTPRYLIKTRGQQVTLSCSPISGHRSVSWYQQTPGQGLQFLFEYFSETQRNKGNFPGRFSGRQFSNSRSEMNVSTLELGDSALYLCASSSSRVSGRDKFFGPGTRLTVL.

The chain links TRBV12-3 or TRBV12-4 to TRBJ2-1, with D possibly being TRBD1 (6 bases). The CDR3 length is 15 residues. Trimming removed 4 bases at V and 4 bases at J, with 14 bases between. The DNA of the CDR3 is TGTGCCAGCAGTTCCAGGGGCCCGCAATACAATGAGCAGTTCTTC. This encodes CASSSRGPQYNEQFF.

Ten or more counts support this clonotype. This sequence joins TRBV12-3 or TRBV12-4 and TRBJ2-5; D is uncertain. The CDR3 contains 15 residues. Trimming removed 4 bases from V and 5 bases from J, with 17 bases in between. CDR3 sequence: CASSSQLKGRETQYF. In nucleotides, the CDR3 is TGTGCCAGCAGTTCCCAGCTGAAGGGCCGGGAGACCCAGTACTTC.

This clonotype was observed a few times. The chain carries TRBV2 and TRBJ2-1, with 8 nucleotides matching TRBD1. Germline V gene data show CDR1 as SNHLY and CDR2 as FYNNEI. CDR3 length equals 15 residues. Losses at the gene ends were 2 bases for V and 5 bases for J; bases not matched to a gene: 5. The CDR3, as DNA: TGTGCCAGCAGTGAAAACCTGGACAGGGACAATGAGCAGTTCTTC. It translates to CASSENLDRDNEQFF.